This T cell receptor (beta chain) was retrieved from a study of cytomegalovirus exposure and HLA in healthy donors. Study-level points and caveats: Altogether, 160 or so TCR beta chains were recorded as cytomegalovirus-associated. Later examination showed HLA-associated TCR beta chains had greater clonal expansion than equally common others.

This clone was found a few times. The antigen remains undetermined. The PCR employed 60 Vbeta primers together with 13 Jbeta primers. Method: immunoSEQ multiplex PCR; TCRdb's copy keeps in-frame clones and lacks some. The table shows roughly 130,000 clones, with 50% to 80% occurring only once. Germline CDR1 reads SNHLY; CDR2 reads FYNNEI. V trimming: 5 bases; J trimming: 5 bases; junction bases outside the gene matches: 6. The CDR3 sequence is 15 residues long. The sequencing sample was made of PBMCs. The chain combines TRBV2 with TRBJ1-4; TRBD1 matches 9 bases. The receptor's source is a woman aged 40 to 50 in good health and CMV-seropositive. The CDR3 reads CASSKTGGENEKLFF. CDR3 DNA sequence: TGTGCCAGCAGTAAGACAGGGGGGGAGAATGAAAAACTGTTTTTT.